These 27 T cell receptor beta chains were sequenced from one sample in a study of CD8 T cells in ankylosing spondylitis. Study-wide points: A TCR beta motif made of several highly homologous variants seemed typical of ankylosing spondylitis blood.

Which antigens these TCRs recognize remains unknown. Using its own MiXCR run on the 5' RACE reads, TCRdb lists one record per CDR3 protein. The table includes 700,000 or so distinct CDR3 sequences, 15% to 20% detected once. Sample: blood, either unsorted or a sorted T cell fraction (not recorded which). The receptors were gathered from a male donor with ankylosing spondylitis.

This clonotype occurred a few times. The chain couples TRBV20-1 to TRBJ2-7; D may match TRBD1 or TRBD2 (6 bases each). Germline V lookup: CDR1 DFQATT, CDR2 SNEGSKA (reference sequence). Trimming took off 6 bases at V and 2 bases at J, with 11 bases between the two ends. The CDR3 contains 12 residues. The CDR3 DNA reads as TGCAGTGCGCGGAGGGGGGCCTACGAGCAGTACTTC. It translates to CSARRGAYEQYF.

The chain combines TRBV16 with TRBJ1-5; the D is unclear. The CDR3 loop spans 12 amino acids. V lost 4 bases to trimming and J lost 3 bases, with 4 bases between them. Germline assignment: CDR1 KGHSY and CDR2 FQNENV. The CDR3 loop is CASSRDNQPQHF. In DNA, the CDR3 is TGTGCCAGCAGCCGAGACAATCAGCCCCAGCATTTT.

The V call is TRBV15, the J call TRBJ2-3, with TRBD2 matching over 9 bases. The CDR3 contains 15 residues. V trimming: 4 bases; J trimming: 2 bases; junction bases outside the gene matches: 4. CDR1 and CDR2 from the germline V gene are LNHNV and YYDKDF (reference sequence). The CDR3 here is CATSKAGGHTDTQYF. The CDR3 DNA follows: TGTGCCACCAGCAAAGCGGGGGGCCACACAGATACGCAGTATTTT.

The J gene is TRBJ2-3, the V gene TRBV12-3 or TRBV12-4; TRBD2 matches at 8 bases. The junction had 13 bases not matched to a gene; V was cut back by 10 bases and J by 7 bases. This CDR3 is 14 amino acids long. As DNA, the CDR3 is TGTGCCACCTGTTTTAGCGGGAACGCATATACGCAGTATTTT. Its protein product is CATCFSGNAYTQYF.

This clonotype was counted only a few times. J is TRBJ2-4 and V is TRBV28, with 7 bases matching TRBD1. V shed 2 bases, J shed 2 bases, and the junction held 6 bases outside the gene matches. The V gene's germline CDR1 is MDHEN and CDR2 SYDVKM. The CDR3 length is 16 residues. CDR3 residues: CASSLRSGGPKNIQYF. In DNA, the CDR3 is TGTGCCAGCAGTTTAAGGTCAGGGGGTCCCAAAAACATTCAGTACTTC.

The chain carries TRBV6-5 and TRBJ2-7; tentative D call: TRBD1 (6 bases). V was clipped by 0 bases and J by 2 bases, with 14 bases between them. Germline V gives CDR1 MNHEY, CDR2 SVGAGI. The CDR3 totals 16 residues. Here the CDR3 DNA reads TGTGCCAGCAGTTACTCGGTGGCAGGGGCCCCCTACGAGCAGTACTTC. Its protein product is CASSYSVAGAPYEQYF.

CDR3 coding DNA: TGCAGTGCTAGACTGGTACTAGGAACCGGCAATGAGCAGTTCTTC. Its translation is CSARLVLGTGNEQFF. The rearrangement joins TRBV20-1 to TRBJ2-1; a possible D gene is TRBD2 (5 bases). The germline V and J ends were trimmed by 2 bases and 6 bases, with 17 bases remaining between them. Germline V gene sequence: CDR1 DFQATT, CDR2 SNEGSKA (reference sequence). This CDR3 has 15 residues.

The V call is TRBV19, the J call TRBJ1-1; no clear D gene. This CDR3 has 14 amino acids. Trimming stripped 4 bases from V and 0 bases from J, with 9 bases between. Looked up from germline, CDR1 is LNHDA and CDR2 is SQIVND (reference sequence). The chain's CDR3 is CASSTGSMNTEAFF. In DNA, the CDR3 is TGTGCCAGTAGTACAGGTTCAATGAACACTGAAGCTTTCTTT. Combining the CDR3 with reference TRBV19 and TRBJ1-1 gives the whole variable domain DGGITQSPKYLFRKEGQNVTLSCEQNLNHDAMYWYRQDPGQGLRLIYYSQIVNDFQKGDIAEGYSVSREKKESFPLTVTSAQKNPTAFYLCASSTGSMNTEAFFGQGTRLTVV.

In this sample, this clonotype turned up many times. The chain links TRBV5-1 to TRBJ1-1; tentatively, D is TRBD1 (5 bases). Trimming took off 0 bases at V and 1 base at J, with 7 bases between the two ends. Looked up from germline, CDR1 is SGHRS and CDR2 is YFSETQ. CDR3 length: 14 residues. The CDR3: CASSLDGGNTEAFF. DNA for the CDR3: TGCGCCAGCAGCTTGGACGGGGGGAACACTGAAGCTTTCTTT.

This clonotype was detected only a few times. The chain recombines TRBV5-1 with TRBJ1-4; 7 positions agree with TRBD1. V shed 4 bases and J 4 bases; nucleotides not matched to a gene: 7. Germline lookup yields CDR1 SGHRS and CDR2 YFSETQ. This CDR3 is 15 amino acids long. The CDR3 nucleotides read TGCGCCAGCAGCGGATCGGGACAGAGTAATGAAAAACTGTTTTTT. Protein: CASSGSGQSNEKLFF.

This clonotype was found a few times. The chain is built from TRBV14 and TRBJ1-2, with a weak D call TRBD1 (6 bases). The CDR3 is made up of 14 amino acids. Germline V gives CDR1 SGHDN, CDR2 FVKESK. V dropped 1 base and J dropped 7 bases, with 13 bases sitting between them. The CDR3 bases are TGTGCCAGCAGCCAAGTTGGGGACAATATTGGCTACACCTTC. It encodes CASSQVGDNIGYTF. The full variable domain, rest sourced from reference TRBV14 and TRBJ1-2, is EAGVTQFPSHSVIEKGQTVTLRCDPISGHDNLYWYRRVMGKEIKFLLHFVKESKQDESGMPNNRFLAERTGGTYSTLKVQPAELEDSGVYFCASSQVGDNIGYTFGSGTRLTVV.

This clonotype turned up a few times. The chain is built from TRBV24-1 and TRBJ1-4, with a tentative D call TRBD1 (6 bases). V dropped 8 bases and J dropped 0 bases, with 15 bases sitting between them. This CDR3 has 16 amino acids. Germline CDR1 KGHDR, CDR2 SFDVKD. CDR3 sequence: CATISDRIATNEKLFF. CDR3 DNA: TGTGCCACCATATCCGACAGGATTGCAACTAATGAAAAACTGTTTTTT.

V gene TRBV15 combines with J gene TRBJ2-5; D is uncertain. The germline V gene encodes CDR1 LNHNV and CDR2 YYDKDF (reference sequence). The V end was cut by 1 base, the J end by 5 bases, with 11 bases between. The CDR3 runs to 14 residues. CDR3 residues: CATSRADSAETQYF. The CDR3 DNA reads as TGTGCCACCAGCAGAGCCGACTCAGCGGAGACCCAGTACTTC.

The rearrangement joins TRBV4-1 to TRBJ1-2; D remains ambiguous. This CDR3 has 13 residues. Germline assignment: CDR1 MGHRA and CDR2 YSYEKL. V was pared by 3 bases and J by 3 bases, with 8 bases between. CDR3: CASSQQEYYGYTF. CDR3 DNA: TGCGCCAGCAGCCAGCAGGAATACTATGGCTACACCTTC.

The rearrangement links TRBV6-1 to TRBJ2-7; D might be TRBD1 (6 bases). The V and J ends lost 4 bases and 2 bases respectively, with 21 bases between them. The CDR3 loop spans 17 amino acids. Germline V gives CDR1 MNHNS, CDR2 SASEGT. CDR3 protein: CASSGLAGTRFPYEQYF. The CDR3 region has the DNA TGTGCCAGCAGTGGTTTGGCCGGGACAAGGTTTCCCTACGAGCAGTACTTC.

The CDR3 sequence is CASSLSGIKYGYTF. The CDR3 DNA is TGTGCCAGCAGTTTGTCCGGGATCAAATATGGCTACACCTTC. This chain uses TRBV12-3 or TRBV12-4 with TRBJ1-2; the D is unclear. This CDR3 is 14 amino acids long. V shed 3 bases and J shed 5 bases, with 13 bases lying between them.

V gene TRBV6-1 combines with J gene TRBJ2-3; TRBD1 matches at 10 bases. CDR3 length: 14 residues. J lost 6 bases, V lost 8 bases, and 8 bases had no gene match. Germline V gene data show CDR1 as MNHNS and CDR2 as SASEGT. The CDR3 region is CASLGQGTSDTQYF. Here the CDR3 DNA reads TGTGCCAGCTTGGGACAGGGGACGTCGGATACGCAGTATTTT.

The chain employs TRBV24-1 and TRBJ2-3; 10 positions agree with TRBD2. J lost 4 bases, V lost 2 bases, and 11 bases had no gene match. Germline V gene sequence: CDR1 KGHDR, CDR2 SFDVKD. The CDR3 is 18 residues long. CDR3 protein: CATSDSASGSVVPDTQYF. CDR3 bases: TGTGCCACCAGTGATTCGGCTAGCGGGAGTGTCGTGCCAGATACGCAGTATTTT.

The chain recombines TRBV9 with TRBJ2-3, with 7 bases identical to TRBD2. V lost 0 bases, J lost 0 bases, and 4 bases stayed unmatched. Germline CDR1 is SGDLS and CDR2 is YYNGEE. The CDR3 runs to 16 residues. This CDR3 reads CASSVEGGGSTDTQYF. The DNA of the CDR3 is TGTGCCAGCAGCGTAGAAGGCGGGGGAAGCACAGATACGCAGTATTTT.

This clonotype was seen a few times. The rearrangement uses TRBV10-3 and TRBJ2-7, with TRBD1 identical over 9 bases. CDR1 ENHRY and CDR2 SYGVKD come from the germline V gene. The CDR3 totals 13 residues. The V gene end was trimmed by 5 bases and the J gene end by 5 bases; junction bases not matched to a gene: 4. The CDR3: CAISPRDRDEQYF. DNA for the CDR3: TGTGCCATCAGTCCCCGGGACAGGGACGAGCAGTACTTC.

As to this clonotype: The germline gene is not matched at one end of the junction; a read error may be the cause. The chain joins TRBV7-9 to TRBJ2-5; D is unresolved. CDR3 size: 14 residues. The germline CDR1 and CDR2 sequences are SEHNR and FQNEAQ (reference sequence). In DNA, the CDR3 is TGTGCCAGCAGCTTATTACAGCCCCAACAGACCCAGTACTTC. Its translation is CASSLLQPQQTQYF.

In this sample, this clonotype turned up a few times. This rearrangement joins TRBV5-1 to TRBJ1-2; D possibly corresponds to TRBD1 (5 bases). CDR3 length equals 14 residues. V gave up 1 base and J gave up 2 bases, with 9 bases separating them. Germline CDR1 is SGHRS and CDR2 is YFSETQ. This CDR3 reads CASSLLDTNYGYTF. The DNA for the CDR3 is TGCGCCAGCAGCTTGTTGGACACAAACTATGGCTACACCTTC.

The chain's CDR3 is CASRARTGAGGYTF. The DNA for the CDR3 is TGTGCCAGCAGGGCCCGGACAGGGGCGGGTGGCTACACCTTC. The chain carries TRBV2 and TRBJ1-2; 9 nucleotides line up with TRBD1. The trim removed 6 bases at V and 7 bases at J, leaving 9 bases unmatched. Germline V gene sequence: CDR1 SNHLY, CDR2 FYNNEI. This CDR3 has 14 amino acids.

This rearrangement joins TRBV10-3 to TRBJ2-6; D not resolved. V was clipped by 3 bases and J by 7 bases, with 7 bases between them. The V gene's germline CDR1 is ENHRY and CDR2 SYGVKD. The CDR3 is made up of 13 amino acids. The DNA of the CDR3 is TGTGCCATCAGTGAAACCCCCGCCAACGTCCTGACTTTC. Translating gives CAISETPANVLTF.

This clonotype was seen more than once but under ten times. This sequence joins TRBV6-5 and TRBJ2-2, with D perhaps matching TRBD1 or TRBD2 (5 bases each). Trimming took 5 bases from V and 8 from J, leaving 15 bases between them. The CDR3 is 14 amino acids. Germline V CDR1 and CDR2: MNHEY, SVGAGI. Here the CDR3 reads CASSHQTGPGELFF. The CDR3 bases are TGTGCCAGCAGTCACCAGACGGGGCCGGGGGAGCTGTTTTTT.

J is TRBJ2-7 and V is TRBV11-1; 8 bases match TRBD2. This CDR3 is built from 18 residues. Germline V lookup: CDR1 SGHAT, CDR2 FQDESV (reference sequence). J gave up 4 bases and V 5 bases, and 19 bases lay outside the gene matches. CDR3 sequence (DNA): TGTGCCAGCAGCCCCGCTTCACTCACGAGCGGGAGTTGGTACGAGCAGTACTTC. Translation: CASSPASLTSGSWYEQYF.

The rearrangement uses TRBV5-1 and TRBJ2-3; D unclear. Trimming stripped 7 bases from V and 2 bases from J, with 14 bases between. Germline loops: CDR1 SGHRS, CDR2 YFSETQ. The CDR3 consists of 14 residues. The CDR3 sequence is CASFEGGSTDTQYF. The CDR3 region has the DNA TGCGCCAGCTTCGAAGGCGGATCCACAGATACGCAGTATTTT.